These T cell receptor beta chains were read from a single sample in a study of blood T cells in healthy people across ages. In TCRdb, the 5' RACE reads were re-called with MiXCR into one record per CDR3 protein. The sample lists more than 1,400,000 distinct CDR3 sequences, approximately 40% occurring once. The sequencing sample was made of blood. The receptors stem from a woman under 30 in good health. Each CDR3 is given with its conserved first and last residue. D genes are given only for firm matches. Part of the rows lack a size; the others show once, few, many or a class for expanded clones.

cdr3_nt: TGTGCCAGCAGCTTAGCGACTAGCGGGGCCTACAATGAGCAGTACTTC
cdr3_aa: CASSLATSGAYNEQYF
v_call: TRBV7-7
j_call: TRBJ2-7
clone_size: NA
d_call: TRBD2

cdr3_nt: TGTGCCAGCAGGAAAAGACTAGCGGGGAACACCTACGAGCAGTACTTC
cdr3_aa: CASRKRLAGNTYEQYF
v_call: TRBV27
j_call: TRBJ2-7
clone_size: few
d_call: TRBD2

cdr3_nt: TGCAGCGTCCGAGATATAGGGTTAGAAGATACGCAGTATTTT
cdr3_aa: CSVRDIGLEDTQYF
v_call: TRBV29-1
j_call: TRBJ2-3
clone_size: NA
d_call: NA

cdr3_nt: TGTGCCAGCAGCGGACGGACTAGCGGGATCGATGAGCAGTTCTTC
cdr3_aa: CASSGRTSGIDEQFF
v_call: TRBV7-2
j_call: TRBJ2-1
clone_size: NA
d_call: TRBD2

cdr3_nt: TGCAGTGCTGGACACTACAGGGGTGAGCAGTACTTC
cdr3_aa: CSAGHYRGEQYF
v_call: TRBV20-1
j_call: TRBJ2-5
clone_size: NA
d_call: TRBD1

cdr3_nt: TGTGCCATCAGTGAGCTAGCGGGGGCCAAGGAGCAGTTCTTC
cdr3_aa: CAISELAGAKEQFF
v_call: TRBV10-3
j_call: TRBJ2-1
clone_size: NA
d_call: TRBD2

cdr3_nt: TGTGCCAGCAGCGTAGATGGGGGAGCACCCTACGAGCAGTACTTC
cdr3_aa: CASSVDGGAPYEQYF
v_call: TRBV9
j_call: TRBJ2-7
clone_size: NA
d_call: NA

cdr3_nt: TGTGCCAGCAGCACTCAAAATAGCAATCAGCCCCAGCATTTT
cdr3_aa: CASSTQNSNQPQHF
v_call: TRBV6-6
j_call: TRBJ1-5
clone_size: NA
d_call: NA

cdr3_nt: TGTGCCAGCAGCTTAGGCCCACAGGGCCGGGGAGCCAAAAACATTCAGTACTTC
cdr3_aa: CASSLGPQGRGAKNIQYF
v_call: TRBV7-9
j_call: TRBJ2-4
clone_size: NA
d_call: NA

cdr3_nt: TGTGCCAGCAGCAATCTTATGGCGACGACATTTAATAACTATGGCTACACCTTC
cdr3_aa: CASSNLMATTFNNYGYTF
v_call: TRBV21-1
j_call: TRBJ1-2
clone_size: NA
d_call: NA

cdr3_nt: TGCGCCAGCAATGAGGGTCCAAGCTCCTACGAGCAGTACTTC
cdr3_aa: CASNEGPSSYEQYF
v_call: TRBV5-1
j_call: TRBJ2-7
clone_size: few
d_call: NA

cdr3_nt: TGCAGTGCTAGATCAGGGGTGGACACTGAAGCTTTCTTT
cdr3_aa: CSARSGVDTEAFF
v_call: TRBV20-1
j_call: TRBJ1-1
clone_size: NA
d_call: NA

cdr3_nt: TGCAGTGTCCCGAAACCGGGACAGGGGTACGAGCAGTACTTC
cdr3_aa: CSVPKPGQGYEQYF
v_call: TRBV20-1
j_call: TRBJ2-7
clone_size: NA
d_call: TRBD1

cdr3_nt: TGTGCCAGCAGGGGCGGGACTAGCCAGGGAAATGAGCAGTTCTTC
cdr3_aa: CASRGGTSQGNEQFF
v_call: TRBV25-1
j_call: TRBJ2-1
clone_size: NA
d_call: TRBD2

cdr3_nt: TGTGCCAGCAGCGCATTACAGGGGAGGGCTGAAGCTTTCTTT
cdr3_aa: CASSALQGRAEAFF
v_call: TRBV11-2
j_call: TRBJ1-1
clone_size: few
d_call: TRBD1

cdr3_nt: TGTGCCAGCAGCCAAGAACGCCCGGGATACCGAGCCTACGAGCAGTACTTC
cdr3_aa: CASSQERPGYRAYEQYF
v_call: TRBV3-1
j_call: TRBJ2-7
clone_size: NA
d_call: NA

cdr3_nt: TGTGCCAGCAGGACTAGCGGGGAGACCTATGAGCAGTTCTTC
cdr3_aa: CASRTSGETYEQFF
v_call: TRBV10-3
j_call: TRBJ2-1
clone_size: few
d_call: TRBD2

cdr3_nt: TGCGCCAGCAGCCCGACCGGTACAGGGGGCAACACTGAAGCTTTCTTT
cdr3_aa: CASSPTGTGGNTEAFF
v_call: TRBV5-1
j_call: TRBJ1-1
clone_size: few
d_call: TRBD1

cdr3_nt: TGTGCCAGCAGAGGAACGACAGGGGGCGTAGGCTATGGCTACACCTTC
cdr3_aa: CASRGTTGGVGYGYTF
v_call: TRBV27
j_call: TRBJ1-2
clone_size: NA
d_call: TRBD1

cdr3_nt: TGCAGTGCTAGAGGTGCGGGGGGACGGGCGAACGAGCAGTACTTC
cdr3_aa: CSARGAGGRANEQYF
v_call: TRBV20-1
j_call: TRBJ2-7
clone_size: NA
d_call: TRBD2

cdr3_nt: TGTGCCACCAGCCCCCAACAGGGAGGAGGCTACACCTTC
cdr3_aa: CATSPQQGGGYTF
v_call: TRBV24-1
j_call: TRBJ1-2
clone_size: NA
d_call: NA

cdr3_nt: TGCAGTGCTAGAGATCCCAGAAACACCGGGGAGCTGTTTTTT
cdr3_aa: CSARDPRNTGELFF
v_call: TRBV20-1
j_call: TRBJ2-2
clone_size: few
d_call: NA

cdr3_nt: TGTGCCAGCAGCCAGACCGGGACAGGGACCTATGGCTACACCTTC
cdr3_aa: CASSQTGTGTYGYTF
v_call: TRBV3-1
j_call: TRBJ1-2
clone_size: few
d_call: TRBD1

cdr3_nt: TGTGCCAGCAGCTTATTGCTCGGGAGTGAGCAGTACTTC
cdr3_aa: CASSLLLGSEQYF
v_call: TRBV7-9
j_call: TRBJ2-7
clone_size: NA
d_call: NA

cdr3_nt: TGCAGTGCTGGAGCCCGCGGACAGGGAGCTAACTATGGCTACACCTTC
cdr3_aa: CSAGARGQGANYGYTF
v_call: TRBV20-1
j_call: TRBJ1-2
clone_size: NA
d_call: TRBD1

cdr3_nt: TGTGCCAGCAGCGCTCAAGGGTCGGTCTATGACTACACCTTC
cdr3_aa: CASSAQGSVYDYTF
v_call: TRBV12-3/TRBV12-4
j_call: TRBJ1-2
clone_size: NA
d_call: NA

cdr3_nt: TGTGCCACCAGCAGAGGTCGGGACACAAGCTCTGGGGCCAACGTCCTGACTTTC
cdr3_aa: CATSRGRDTSSGANVLTF
v_call: TRBV15
j_call: TRBJ2-6
clone_size: NA
d_call: NA

cdr3_nt: TGCGCCAGCAGCCAACGGGACTTGGTGCGGCAGGTCAAAAACAGTCAGTACTTC
cdr3_aa: CASSQRDLVRQVKNSQYF
v_call: TRBV4-1
j_call: TRBJ2-4
clone_size: NA
d_call: NA

cdr3_nt: TGTGCCAACCCAGAGGGGGCAAATCAGCCCCAGCATTTT
cdr3_aa: CANPEGANQPQHF
v_call: TRBV6-1
j_call: TRBJ1-5
clone_size: NA
d_call: TRBD1

cdr3_nt: TGCGCCAGCAGCTTGGACCAACTTGGTGGGCAATTTTTGTTCTTC
cdr3_aa: CASSLDQLGGQFLFF
v_call: TRBV5-1
j_call: TRBJ2-1
clone_size: NA
d_call: NA

cdr3_nt: TGTGCCAGCAGCTTTGGGGGTGGTATCTATGGCTACACCTTC
cdr3_aa: CASSFGGGIYGYTF
v_call: TRBV7-8
j_call: TRBJ1-2
clone_size: once
d_call: NA

cdr3_nt: TGCGTCAGCAGCTTGGAGTACAGCACAGATACGCAGTATTTT
cdr3_aa: CVSSLEYSTDTQYF
v_call: TRBV5-1
j_call: TRBJ2-3
clone_size: NA
d_call: NA

cdr3_nt: TGTGCCAGCAGTTTTGGGGGGGGTGGGAGCTCCTATAATTCACCCCTCCACTTT
cdr3_aa: CASSFGGGGSSYNSPLHF
v_call: TRBV12-3/TRBV12-4
j_call: TRBJ1-6
clone_size: few
d_call: NA

cdr3_nt: TGTGCCTGTGGAATGGGCCAGGGGGACTACGAGCAGTACTTC
cdr3_aa: CACGMGQGDYEQYF
v_call: TRBV3-1
j_call: TRBJ2-7
clone_size: NA
d_call: TRBD1

cdr3_nt: TGCGCCAGCAGCCATCCCCATAGGCTAGCGGGGTTACAAGAGACCCAGTTCTTC
cdr3_aa: CASSHPHRLAGLQETQFF
v_call: TRBV4-1
j_call: TRBJ2-1
clone_size: NA
d_call: TRBD2

cdr3_nt: TGTGCCAGCACCCGTTCCGGCCGGGGACAGGGCTCTTACGAGCAGTACTTC
cdr3_aa: CASTRSGRGQGSYEQYF
v_call: TRBV27
j_call: TRBJ2-7
clone_size: NA
d_call: TRBD1

cdr3_nt: TGTGCCAGCGGCTCCTCCCCGGGACAGGGCGTTTACGAGCAGTACTTC
cdr3_aa: CASGSSPGQGVYEQYF
v_call: TRBV7-6
j_call: TRBJ2-7
clone_size: few
d_call: TRBD1

cdr3_nt: TGCAGTGCCACCCGGGGGGGGAGCTATGGCTACACCTTC
cdr3_aa: CSATRGGSYGYTF
v_call: TRBV20-1
j_call: TRBJ1-2
clone_size: NA
d_call: NA

cdr3_nt: TGCAGTGCTAGTTACGACAGGACGGGCACAGATACGCAGTATTTT
cdr3_aa: CSASYDRTGTDTQYF
v_call: TRBV20-1
j_call: TRBJ2-3
clone_size: NA
d_call: NA

cdr3_nt: TGTGCCACCTCGTCACCGCCTCGAGGGGCAGAGACCCAGTACTTC
cdr3_aa: CATSSPPRGAETQYF
v_call: TRBV6-6
j_call: TRBJ2-5
clone_size: NA
d_call: NA

cdr3_nt: TGTGCCAGCAGTTTATTCGTCGGAACAGGGGTAGGGACTGAAGCTTTCTTT
cdr3_aa: CASSLFVGTGVGTEAFF
v_call: TRBV27
j_call: TRBJ1-1
clone_size: NA
d_call: TRBD1

cdr3_nt: TGTGCCAGCTCACCGGTCGAGAGCAGCTACAATGAGCAGTTCTTC
cdr3_aa: CASSPVESSYNEQFF
v_call: TRBV18
j_call: TRBJ2-1
clone_size: NA
d_call: NA

cdr3_nt: TGTGCCAGCAGCCCACGGACTAGCGGGACGGGCACAGATACGCAGTATTTT
cdr3_aa: CASSPRTSGTGTDTQYF
v_call: TRBV11-2
j_call: TRBJ2-3
clone_size: few
d_call: TRBD2

cdr3_nt: TGCAGCGCACGACCCAGGGCAGCCTCCGATGAGCAGTACTTC
cdr3_aa: CSARPRAASDEQYF
v_call: TRBV29-1
j_call: TRBJ2-5
clone_size: NA
d_call: NA

cdr3_nt: TGTGCCAGCAGTTTATTCTACGGGAGCTCCTACGAGCAGTACTTC
cdr3_aa: CASSLFYGSSYEQYF
v_call: TRBV27
j_call: TRBJ2-7
clone_size: NA
d_call: NA